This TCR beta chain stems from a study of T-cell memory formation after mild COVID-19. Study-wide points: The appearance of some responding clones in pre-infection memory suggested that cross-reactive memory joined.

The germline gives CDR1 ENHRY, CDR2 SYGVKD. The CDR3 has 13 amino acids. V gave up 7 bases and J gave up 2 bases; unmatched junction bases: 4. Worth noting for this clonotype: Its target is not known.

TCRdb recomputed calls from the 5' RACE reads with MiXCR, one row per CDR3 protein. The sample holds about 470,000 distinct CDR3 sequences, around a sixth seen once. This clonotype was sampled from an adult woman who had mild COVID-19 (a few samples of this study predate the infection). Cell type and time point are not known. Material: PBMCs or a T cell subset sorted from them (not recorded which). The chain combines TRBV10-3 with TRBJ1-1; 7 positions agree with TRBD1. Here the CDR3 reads CAITGTANTEAFF. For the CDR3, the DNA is TGTGCCATCACCGGGACAGCAAACACTGAAGCTTTCTTT.